These T cell receptor beta chains were read from a single sample in a study of shared clonotypes between healthy human individuals. Profiled with immunoSEQ multiplex PCR; TCRdb holds only in-frame clones, not every one. This sample has millions of clones; approximately 95% occur once, and the top ten carry 0.13%. Sample: naive CD4+ T cells sorted from blood. These receptors all come from a man aged 18 to 30 in good health. Both conserved end residues are part of each CDR3. A D gene is named only where the DNA matches it firmly. Part of the rows lack a size; the others show once, few, many or a class for expanded clones.

- | - | TRBJ1-5 | TRBV2 | 14 | TGTGCCAGCAGTCAGACGTCCAACAATCAGCCCCAGCATTTT | CASSQTSNNQPQHF
- | - | TRBJ1-5 | TRBV27 | 14 | TGTGCCAGCAGTTTAATGAGGGAGGCGCAGCCCCAGCATTTT | CASSLMREAQPQHF
- | TRBD1 | TRBJ1-1 | TRBV18 | 13 | TGTGCCAGCTCACTAGGGGACAGCACTGAAGCTTTCTTT | CASSLGDSTEAFF
- | - | TRBJ2-3 | TRBV30 | 14 | TGTGCCTGGAGAGACTGGAAATTCACAGATACGCAGTATTTT | CAWRDWKFTDTQYF
- | - | TRBJ2-5 | TRBV2 | 12 | TGTGCCAGCAAAGGGGGTTCAGAGACCCAGTACTTC | CASKGGSETQYF
- | TRBD1 | TRBJ2-5 | TRBV11-2 | 16 | TGTGCCAGCACCAATAGGGGGCCCCAGGGCCGAGAGACCCAGTACTTC | CASTNRGPQGRETQYF
- | - | TRBJ2-3 | TRBV29-1 | 14 | TGCAGCGCACTCCGGGACCAAGGGACAGATACGCAGTATTTT | CSALRDQGTDTQYF
once | - | TRBJ1-2 | TRBV29-1 | 10 | TGCAGGGATCGGGGCTATGGCTACACCTTC | CRDRGYGYTF
- | - | TRBJ2-1 | TRBV11-2 | 15 | TGTGCCAGCAGCCCCATTATGCGTTCAAACAATGAGCAGTTCTTC | CASSPIMRSNNEQFF
- | - | TRBJ2-2 | TRBV7-6 | 15 | TGTGCCAGCAGCTCCTGGATCACCCCGGCCGGGGAGCTGTTTTTT | CASSSWITPAGELFF
- | - | TRBJ2-1 | TRBV18 | 16 | TGTGCCAGCTACTCACAGCCGGGACACTCCTACAATGAGCAGTTCTTC | CASYSQPGHSYNEQFF
- | TRBD2 | TRBJ2-3 | TRBV4-3 | 17 | TGCGCCAGCAGCCATCAACTAGCGGGAGGCAGCACAGATACGCAGTATTTT | CASSHQLAGGSTDTQYF
- | TRBD1 | TRBJ2-7 | TRBV13 | 16 | TGTGCCAGCAGCTTAGGCCGGAGACAGGGGGCCGACGAGCAGTACTTC | CASSLGRRQGADEQYF
- | TRBD2 | TRBJ2-2 | TRBV5-1 | 18 | TGCGCCAGCAGCTTGGCCTGGGGAGCGGGGAGGAACACCGGGGAGCTGTTTTTT | CASSLAWGAGRNTGELFF
- | TRBD2 | TRBJ2-2 | TRBV7-2 | 16 | TGTGCCAGCAGCCCCTTTAGCGGGAGTGGCACCGGGGAGCTGTTTTTT | CASSPFSGSGTGELFF
- | TRBD1 | TRBJ2-5 | TRBV5-1 | 16 | TGCGCCAGCAGCCGTAGGACAGGGGGCTCCCAAGAGACCCAGTACTTC | CASSRRTGGSQETQYF
- | - | TRBJ1-1 | TRBV15 | 18 | TGTGCCACCAGCAGATTCTCCCCTTACAGGGTAGGAACCACTGAAGCTTTCTTT | CATSRFSPYRVGTTEAFF
- | TRBD1 | TRBJ2-7 | TRBV18 | 15 | TGTGCCAGCTCAGCAGACAGACAGGGCTCCTACGAGCAGTACTTC | CASSADRQGSYEQYF
- | - | TRBJ2-7 | TRBV9 | 14 | TGTGCCAGCAGCGTAGTAGGGAGTTTTGGCGAGCAGTACTTC | CASSVVGSFGEQYF
- | - | TRBJ1-2 | TRBV5-1 | 12 | TGCGCCAGCAGCCAAGACACCGACGGCTACACCTTC | CASSQDTDGYTF
- | TRBD1 | TRBJ1-1 | TRBV30 | 13 | TGTGCCTGTGGCAGGGGGAGGAGCGGTGAAGCTTTCTTT | CACGRGRSGEAFF
once | TRBD1 | TRBJ2-7 | TRBV28 | 14 | TGTGCCAGCAGCACGGGACAGGGGCCCTACGAGCAGTACTTC | CASSTGQGPYEQYF
- | TRBD2 | TRBJ2-7 | TRBV7-9 | 17 | TGTGCCAGCAGCTCATTAATAGCGGGAGGGCCCAAGGGCGAGCAGTACTTC | CASSSLIAGGPKGEQYF
- | TRBD2 | TRBJ2-2 | TRBV7-8 | 18 | TGTGCCAGCAGCGCCCCTCAACTAGCGGACGCGAACACCGGGGAGCTGTTTTTT | CASSAPQLADANTGELFF
- | - | TRBJ2-2 | TRBV7-3 | 15 | TGTGCCAGCAGCTTAAGCCAGGGTGTGTCCGGGGAGCTGTTTTTT | CASSLSQGVSGELFF
once | TRBD1 | TRBJ1-6 | TRBV7-8 | 15 | TGTGCCAGCAGCTTAGGGGACAGGGATAATTCACCCCTCCACTTT | CASSLGDRDNSPLHF
- | TRBD2 | TRBJ2-3 | TRBV19 | 14 | TGTGCCAGTAGTTCGGGAGGATTCACAGATACGCAGTATTTT | CASSSGGFTDTQYF
- | - | TRBJ2-5 | TRBV7-2 | 14 | TGTGCCAGCAGCTTACGACAGCCCCAAGAGACCCAGTACTTC | CASSLRQPQETQYF
- | TRBD1 | TRBJ1-1 | TRBV5-1 | 13 | TGCGCCAGCAGCCAAACAGGGGGCACTGAAGCTTTCTTT | CASSQTGGTEAFF
- | - | TRBJ2-1 | TRBV28 | 15 | TGTGCCAGCAGTTTTCTAGGGGGTTCCTACAATGAGCAGTTCTTC | CASSFLGGSYNEQFF
- | TRBD2 | TRBJ2-1 | TRBV6-5 | 16 | TGTGCCAGCAGTTATTTTGGGACTAGCGGGAGCAATGAGCAGTTCTTC | CASSYFGTSGSNEQFF
- | - | TRBJ2-3 | TRBV5-1 | 13 | TGCGCCAGCAGCGAGCACTCGGCAGATACGCAGTATTTT | CASSEHSADTQYF
- | - | TRBJ2-7 | TRBV6-5 | 13 | TGTGCCAGCAGCAGAGGTTCCTCCTACGAGCAGTACTTC | CASSRGSSYEQYF
- | - | TRBJ2-2 | TRBV9 | 13 | TGTGCCAGCGGACCTCTCCCCACCGGGGAGCTGTTTTTT | CASGPLPTGELFF
once | - | TRBJ1-3 | TRBV19 | 11 | TGTGCCAGCGGCACTCGGGACACCATATATTTT | CASGTRDTIYF
- | - | TRBJ1-6 | TRBV6-5 | 15 | TGTGCCAGCAGCCGTGCCGGGACGGATTATTCACCCCTCCACTTT | CASSRAGTDYSPLHF
- | - | TRBJ1-1 | TRBV5-1 | 15 | TGCGCCAGCAGCCCAGGAGTTCCCATGAACACTGAAGCTTTCTTT | CASSPGVPMNTEAFF
many | - | TRBJ2-5 | TRBV30 | 10 | TGTGCCTGGAGTCAAGAGACCCAGTACTTC | CAWSQETQYF
- | TRBD1 | TRBJ2-7 | TRBV5-4 | 15 | TGTGCCAGCAGCCCGGGACAGGACAAGTCCTACGAGCAGTACTTC | CASSPGQDKSYEQYF
- | TRBD2 | TRBJ2-3 | TRBV9 | 15 | TGTGCCAGCAGCGTAGAGGGAGGGAACACAGATACGCAGTATTTT | CASSVEGGNTDTQYF
few | - | TRBJ2-7 | TRBV30 | 11 | TGTGCCTGGAGTGTAGACTACGAGCAGTACTTC | CAWSVDYEQYF
- | - | TRBJ2-1 | TRBV28 | 15 | TGTGCCAGCAGTTCCCGGCGGTCGATTTCTAATGAGCAGTTCTTC | CASSSRRSISNEQFF
- | - | TRBJ2-7 | TRBV28 | 13 | TGTGCCAGCACCCAGGTTCAGGGTCGCGAGCAGTACTTC | CASTQVQGREQYF
- | TRBD2 | TRBJ2-2 | TRBV2 | 15 | TGTGCCAGCAGCGTACTAGCGGGAGAGGCCGGGGAGCTGTTTTTT | CASSVLAGEAGELFF